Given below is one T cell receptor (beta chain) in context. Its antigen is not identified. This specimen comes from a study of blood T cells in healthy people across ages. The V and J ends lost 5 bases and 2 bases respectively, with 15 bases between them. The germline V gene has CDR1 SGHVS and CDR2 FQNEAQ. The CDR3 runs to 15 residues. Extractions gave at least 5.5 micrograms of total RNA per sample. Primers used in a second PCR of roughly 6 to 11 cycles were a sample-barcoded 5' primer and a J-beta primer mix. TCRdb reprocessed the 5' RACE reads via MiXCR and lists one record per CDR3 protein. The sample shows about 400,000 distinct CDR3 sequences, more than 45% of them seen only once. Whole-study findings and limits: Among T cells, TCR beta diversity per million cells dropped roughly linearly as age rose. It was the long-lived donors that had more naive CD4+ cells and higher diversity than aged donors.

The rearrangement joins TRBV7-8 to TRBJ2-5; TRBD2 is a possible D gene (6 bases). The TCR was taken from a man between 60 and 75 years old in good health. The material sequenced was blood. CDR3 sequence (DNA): TGTGCCAGCAGCGCTCGCCGGGGGTTTCAAGAGACCCAGTACTTC. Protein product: CASSARRGFQETQYF.